The rows below give T cell receptor beta chains drawn from one sample of a study of radiotherapy plus CTLA-4 blockade in lung cancer. Method: immunoSEQ multiplex PCR; TCRdb's copy keeps in-frame clones and lacks some. The table records some 67,000 clones, less than 85% of them present only once. This sample comprised peripheral blood, obtained from a patient treated with radiotherapy plus ipilimumab. The receptors come from a human donor with non-small cell lung cancer whose response to radiotherapy plus ipilimumab could not be evaluated. Some clones in this sample may be carry-over from other donors' samples. Both conserved end residues are part of each CDR3. Each record gives: CDR3 DNA, CDR3 protein, clone size, V gene, D gene, J gene. The D gene is left open where the match is weak. Some rows mark clone size as missing; the rest say once, few, many or name a class of expanded clone.

TGTGCCAGCAGTCTCTATACAGGGGGAACTGAAGCTTTCTTT | CASSLYTGGTEAFF | - | TRBV28 | TRBD1 | TRBJ1-1
TGTGCCAGCACCGGACAGGCCCGCCTAGAGACCCAGTACTTC | CASTGQARLETQYF | few | TRBV2 | TRBD1 | TRBJ2-5
TGCGCCAGCAGCTTGGGCTGGCAGGGGGAGACTGAAGCTTTCTTT | CASSLGWQGETEAFF | - | TRBV5-1 | TRBD1 | TRBJ1-1
TGCGCCAGCCCCTGGGACAGGGGAAACACCATATATTTT | CASPWDRGNTIYF | - | TRBV10-1 | TRBD1 | TRBJ1-3
TGCGCCAGCAGCTTGGGGGACAGTTTGCAAGAGACCCAGTACTTC | CASSLGDSLQETQYF | once | TRBV5-1 | TRBD1 | TRBJ2-5
TGTGCCAGCAGCATCCAGGGGGCGGGCCAAGAGACCCAGTACTTC | CASSIQGAGQETQYF | - | TRBV5-4 | TRBD1 | TRBJ2-5
TGTGCCAGCAGCTTCGGGGGTGATTCACCCCTCCACTTT | CASSFGGDSPLHF | - | TRBV7-6 | - | TRBJ1-6
TGTGCCAGCAGACCTTGGGGGGACCCCCCCCAAGAGACCCAGTACTTC | CASRPWGDPPQETQYF | - | TRBV28 | - | TRBJ2-5
TGTGCCAGCAGCGCGGACAGGGGAGGGGACACTGAAGCTTTCTTT | CASSADRGGDTEAFF | - | TRBV9 | TRBD1 | TRBJ1-1
TGTGCCAGCAGCTTGGCAAGGGGCGTTTCACCCCTCCACTTT | CASSLARGVSPLHF | few | TRBV5-4 | - | TRBJ1-6
TGTGCCAGCAGCTCGCCGATCACGCAGGGAAGCACAGATACGCAGTATTTT | CASSSPITQGSTDTQYF | - | TRBV5-6 | - | TRBJ2-3
TGTGCCAGCAGGGCGGGGTCGACACCCCTCCACTTT | CASRAGSTPLHF | - | TRBV27 | - | TRBJ1-6
TGTGCCAGCAGTAATAGGGGCCCCAATCAGCCCCAGCATTTT | CASSNRGPNQPQHF | - | TRBV6-5 | - | TRBJ1-5
TGTGCCAGCAGCCCCCAGCGGGGAACTGAAGCTTTCTTT | CASSPQRGTEAFF | - | TRBV5-4 | - | TRBJ1-1
TGTGCCAGCAGCCAGGTAGCCAAAAACATTCAGTACTTC | CASSQVAKNIQYF | - | TRBV6-5 | - | TRBJ2-4
TGTGCCAGTAGTATACTGGACAGGGAGGCAACTAATGAAAAACTGTTTTTT | CASSILDREATNEKLFF | few | TRBV19 | TRBD1 | TRBJ1-4
TGTGCCAGCAGTTTAGGAGGGGGCAATCAGCCCCAGCATTTT | CASSLGGGNQPQHF | - | TRBV28 | - | TRBJ1-5
TGTGCCAGTTCCTCCGTCGACAGGGGTACTGAAGCTTTCTTT | CASSSVDRGTEAFF | - | TRBV19 | TRBD1 | TRBJ1-1
TGTGCCAGCAGTCTTATGGGGGGGAATGAGCAGTTCTTC | CASSLMGGNEQFF | - | TRBV27 | TRBD2 | TRBJ2-1
TGTGCCAGCAGCTTAACGACAGGGGTTGGTAATTCACCCCTCCACTTT | CASSLTTGVGNSPLHF | - | TRBV11-1 | TRBD1 | TRBJ1-6
TGTGCCAGCAGTGATTCCGAGGGGGGGGCGAACACCGGGGAGCTGTTTTTT | CASSDSEGGANTGELFF | once | TRBV25-1 | - | TRBJ2-2
TGTGCCAGTCAGACAGGGCCCTCTAACTATGGCTACACCTTC | CASQTGPSNYGYTF | - | TRBV6-1 | TRBD1 | TRBJ1-2
TGTGCCAGCACCGGGGACATCGGTCGGGAGCAGTACTTC | CASTGDIGREQYF | - | TRBV7-8 | - | TRBJ2-7
TGTGCCAGCAGCTTAGGCGGGAACTCCTACGAGCAGTACTTC | CASSLGGNSYEQYF | - | TRBV7-9 | - | TRBJ2-7
TGTGCCAGCAGCTCACTGACAGGGGCTAATTCACCCCTCCACTTT | CASSSLTGANSPLHF | - | TRBV7-2 | TRBD1 | TRBJ1-6
TGTGCCAGCAGTTACGAGGGTGGAAACACCATATATTTT | CASSYEGGNTIYF | - | TRBV6-5 | - | TRBJ1-3
TGCGCCAGCAGCTTGCTGGCAAGGGGGTTTTATAGCAATCAGCCCCAGCATTTT | CASSLLARGFYSNQPQHF | - | TRBV5-1 | - | TRBJ1-5
TGCAGCGGTTCCACAGGGACTAATGAAAAACTGTTTTTT | CSGSTGTNEKLFF | few | TRBV29-1 | - | TRBJ1-4
TGCGCCAGCAGGGGAGAAAACTACAATGAGCAGTTCTTC | CASRGENYNEQFF | - | TRBV5-1 | - | TRBJ2-1
TGTGCCAGTAGTCTCGCCGGAGGGACGCCGAACACTGAAGCTTTCTTT | CASSLAGGTPNTEAFF | - | TRBV19 | - | TRBJ1-1
TGTGCCAGCAGCCCAGAGGGGGCTGTTCATACGCAGTATTTT | CASSPEGAVHTQYF | - | TRBV7-9 | TRBD1 | TRBJ2-3
TGTGCCAGCCGGAGCGGGACAGGGCTCTACGAGCAGTACTTC | CASRSGTGLYEQYF | - | TRBV28 | TRBD1 | TRBJ2-7
TGTGCCAGCAGTGGTAAAGGGGGCATGACCTACGAGCAGTACTTC | CASSGKGGMTYEQYF | few | TRBV2 | TRBD1 | TRBJ2-7
TGTGCCAGCAGCCAACTATGGGGGGACAGGGCGGGCTACACCTTC | CASSQLWGDRAGYTF | - | TRBV4-2 | TRBD1 | TRBJ1-2
TGTGCCAGCAGCCCACAGGGAGAGGGAATGGGCTACACCTTC | CASSPQGEGMGYTF | - | TRBV7-2 | - | TRBJ1-2
TGTGCCAGCAGCCCCGACAGGGCGAGTTACGAGCAGTACTTC | CASSPDRASYEQYF | - | TRBV7-2 | TRBD1 | TRBJ2-7
TGCAGCACCACCGGGACTAGCGTGTCCGAGCAGTACTTC | CSTTGTSVSEQYF | - | TRBV29-1 | TRBD2 | TRBJ2-7
TGTGCCAGCAGTTCCTATCCAGGCTACGAGCAGTACTTC | CASSSYPGYEQYF | once | TRBV27 | - | TRBJ2-7
TGTGCCAGCAGTGATCCATCCGGAAACACCATATATTTT | CASSDPSGNTIYF | - | TRBV2 | - | TRBJ1-3
TGTGCCAGCAACCGCCCGGCAGGGGGGACGCATACGCAGTATTTT | CASNRPAGGTHTQYF | - | TRBV2 | - | TRBJ2-3
TGTGCCAGCAGCGTAGGTAGCGGGGGGGGGAATACGCAGTATTTT | CASSVGSGGGNTQYF | - | TRBV9 | TRBD2 | TRBJ2-3
TGCGCCAGCAGCCAGCTAGCGGGCCGTGAGGAGACCCAGTACTTC | CASSQLAGREETQYF | once | TRBV5-1 | TRBD2 | TRBJ2-5
TGCGCCAGCAGCCCGGGAGGTTGGGAGACCCAGTACTTC | CASSPGGWETQYF | once | TRBV5-1 | TRBD2 | TRBJ2-5
TGTGCCAGCAGTGAAGGGGCAGGGGGCAAGGGAAACACCATATATTTT | CASSEGAGGKGNTIYF | - | TRBV2 | TRBD1 | TRBJ1-3
TGTGCCAGCAGACAGCATACAACTAATGAAAAACTGTTTTTT | CASRQHTTNEKLFF | - | TRBV2 | - | TRBJ1-4
TGCGCCAGCAGCCTCGGCCAGGGCGCGGATGGCTACACCTTC | CASSLGQGADGYTF | few | TRBV5-1 | - | TRBJ1-2
TGTGCCAGCAGCTTGGGGACAGGGGGCGGGCAGCCCCAGCATTTT | CASSLGTGGGQPQHF | - | TRBV5-5 | TRBD1 | TRBJ1-5
TGTGCCAGCAGTGAGGGGATTACGGGACAGGAAGCTTTCTTT | CASSEGITGQEAFF | many | TRBV2 | TRBD1 | TRBJ1-1
TGTGCCAGCAGACAATGGGACTTAGCCCGAGGGGTTGAGGAAAAACTGTTTTTT | CASRQWDLARGVEEKLFF | - | TRBV28 | - | TRBJ1-4